This T cell receptor beta chain was identified during a study of cytomegalovirus exposure and HLA in healthy donors (dated by TCRdb to 2016 to 2017). Describing the broader study: An earlier analysis of several hundred of the donors reported 276 Gb of sequence data and about 120 million unique TCR beta sequences obtained from some 200 million T cells. Typing coverage differed by locus: A, B, C, DRB1 and DQB1 were typed in about 620-630 donors, DQA1 in about 500, DPA1 in over 600, and DPB1 in 472. Of the approximately 400 genotyped donors, more than 75% were placed in the genetic ancestry cluster associated with self-reported Caucasian donors. Alongside the repertoire data, information on donor age, sex, ethnicity and CMV serostatus was compiled. The study aimed to test whether signatures of past pathogen exposure could be identified by cataloging public T cell receptors. A later genetic analysis used genome-wide SNP genotypes for about 65% of the 666 donors, treating that subset as a discovery cohort. Every discovery cohort repertoire had been produced on one sequencing platform. The later analysis used no new phenotypic data to find candidate immune exposures, relying instead on TCR beta sequences and their occurrence across donors. Several DR-DQ haplotypes were handled as single units for association and clustering, since linkage in the cohort was strong. An early release that covered about 600 HLA-typed donors contained approximately 300 gigabases of sequencing data and tens of millions of unique TCR sequences. In a later analysis, previously published TCR beta repertoires from several hundred donors were re-analyzed and high-resolution HLA genotyping was added so that TCR occurrence patterns could be studied. Across about 380 genotyped donors of the cohort, an average of about 220,000 unique TCR beta nucleotide sequences per donor were sequenced, and roughly 20% of those sequences were non-productive. Using immunosequencing, the study profiled T cell repertoires from 500 to 800 subjects and related those repertoires to cytomegalovirus serostatus. Both class I and class II loci were covered by HLA typing, at four-digit resolution. The study combined high-throughput TCR immunosequencing, statistical association of individual TCRs with disease status, and machine learning to predict cytomegalovirus infection status. Along with the approximately 700-subject first cohort, a separate validation cohort of over a hundred different subjects was used. To decide whether each TCR beta V gene segment behaved as functional or pseudogenic, an earlier analysis of fewer than 750 of the donors relied on high-throughput TCR beta sequencing.

General findings and caveats noted by the study authors: When HLA alleles, especially DR and DQ, strongly co-occurred, TCR associations were difficult to assign to individual alleles. A further reported finding was that TCR beta sequences accurately predicted the HLA-A and HLA-B alleles for most subjects in the first cohort. At a false discovery rate of 0.05, a later analysis linked approximately 18,000 TCR beta sequences to specific HLA alleles. A cluster of highly shared sequence variants was judged likely to represent a technical artifact of the sequencing pipeline. An earlier analysis of approximately 600 of the donors showed that most TCR beta V segments appeared in productive rearrangements either about 87% or about 30% of the time, which broadly matched IMGT annotations. In both the original and validation cohorts, the classifier was reported to diagnose cytomegalovirus status with high specificity and sensitivity. It was suggested by the authors that the approach could potentially be generalized to other disease states and immunological phenotypes. Linkage disequilibrium might explain the correlated functional status among segregating V segments, but an unknown experimental factor could not be excluded. Because counts were too low, 15 to 20 rarely observed V segments, including chromosome 9 orphons, were left out of the earlier analysis of a few hundred of the donors. A few of the identified cytomegalovirus-associated TCR beta chains were confirmed in vitro to be specific for cytomegalovirus antigens. According to a later analysis, most CMV-associated TCR beta chains appeared to be HLA-restricted, and the HLA associations seemed to be driven largely by CMV exposure. The 87-base-pair reads could not distinguish some IMGT-functional V segments, including TRBV6-2 and TRBV6-3, so those segments were excluded. Across donors, most TCR sequences were observed very rarely, whereas some public TCRs were present in many individuals. Because HLA typing was missing for some donors at each locus, association tests included only the typed subset. Presence/absence analyses assumed roughly uniform sequencing depth across donors, an assumption that may not hold. V-gene and J-gene trimming of TCR beta chains was associated with a missense DCLRE1C variant in a later genetic analysis, and the association was replicated in an independent cohort. CMV serostatus was the only immune exposure information available for the cohort. In a later analysis, HLA-associated TCR beta chains showed more clonal expansion and lower generation probabilities than non-associated chains that were equally common. The study listed 164 TCR beta chains as associated with cytomegalovirus. This cohort had only TCR beta chains sequenced, and the lack of alpha or paired-chain data limited which features could be detected. According to a later genetic analysis, donors in an Asian-associated ancestry cluster had fewer N-insertions in productive TCRs than the approximately 670-donor mean. A later analysis reported that several top co-occurrence clusters appeared linked to parvovirus B19, influenza, CMV and Epstein-Barr virus. In a later analysis, TCR association rates were found to vary across HLA loci, with the most associated TCRs seen for DRB1 alleles and the fewest for HLA-C alleles.

The method behind the library was the immunoSEQ multiplex PCR assay. The multiplex PCR relied on a mix of 60 forward primers for TCR Vbeta segments and 13 reverse primers for TCR Jbeta segments. Amplification of the CDR3 region of rearranged TCR beta genes was performed with a multiplex PCR assay on genomic DNA. The Illumina HiSeq System was used to sequence the amplified TCR beta libraries as 87-base-pair reads. In the paper's pipeline: A later analysis tallied some 79 million unique TCR beta chains across the 600 to 700 repertoires, and approximately 12 million of those chains were shared by two or more donors. Raw reads were error-corrected and collapsed into unique sequences by a nearest-neighbor algorithm in which closely related sequences were merged to remove PCR and sequencing errors. Alignment of CDR3 sequences to IMGT reference sequences was used to assign V, D and J gene segments. For a sequence to be retained, at least a six-nucleotide match to both a V gene segment and a J gene segment was required. A rearrangement counted as productive if the CDR3 had no stop codons and remained in frame with V and J, and every other rearrangement counted as non-productive. Following IMGT convention, CDR3 was defined as the stretch from the second conserved V-encoded cysteine up to the conserved J-encoded phenylalanine. Sequences without an unambiguous match to a single V gene segment were excluded from the earlier analysis of approximately 600 of the donors. In an earlier analysis of 587 of the donors, V segments were called functional above 56.7% productive rearrangements and were called segregating when the between-donor standard deviation exceeded 5%. To diagnose cytomegalovirus status from the catalog of TCR beta chain sequences, a statistical classification framework was built. V and J gene assignment, in a later analysis, came from comparing TCR nucleotide sequences with IMGT/GENE-DB human TR gene sequences. The TCRdist pipeline was used in a later analysis to assign CDR3 sequences and most-parsimonious VDJ recombination scenarios. In a later analysis, each TCR beta chain was defined by its CDR3 amino acid sequence together with its V-gene family, and reads without a unique V-gene family were excluded. A later analysis removed over 500 highly shared, low-generation-probability nucleotide sequences to deal with suspected cross-contamination and a sequencing artifact. In a later analysis, a clonal expansion index for each public chain was calculated from normalized within-repertoire ranks of inferred template counts. Generation probabilities in a later analysis came from a VDJ recombination model fitted to out-of-frame rearrangements, and those results were checked against IGoR. In a later analysis, hypergeometric tests were used to score TCR-TCR, TCR-HLA and TCR-CMV co-occurrence, with a repertoire-size bias correction applied to TCR pairs. A later analysis estimated false discovery rates by permuting HLA or CMV assignments 20 times. In a later analysis, co-occurring TCRs were grouped with DBSCAN, and TCRdist sequence similarity was added when clustering was performed within HLA-allele-positive subsets. Repertoires with fewer than 30,000 or more than 120,000 public chains, plus five repertoires with anomalous nucleotide sharing, were excluded from co-occurrence clustering. The table comes from immuneACCESS by way of TCRdb, which keeps in-frame sequences with V and J called. Part of the clones is missing from these tables; in studies checked, under half for an unresolved V gene and the rest for unknown reasons. That table is the source of V, J and clone size, and D and trimming were worked out from the DNA. The sample table lists about 210,000 clones, about nine tenths of them with a count of one. The ten largest clones add up to under 1.2% of the sample.

From V the trimming removes 2 bases and from J it removes 9 bases, while the gene matches leave 7 bases of the junction unaccounted for. Including cysteine and phenylalanine, the CDR3 has 14 amino acids. The entry retains the CDR3 DNA only, 42 bases that are in frame from base 1. Per the germline V gene, MDHEN is the CDR1 and SYDVKM is the CDR2. With regard to this clone: Its binding antigen is unknown. Base qualities are not at hand, and no much larger clone is one base apart.

The cohort was made up of approximately 670 healthy bone marrow donors. At the time of sampling, all cohort members were nominally healthy, though unrecorded immune exposures were likely present. The donor was CMV seronegative and was included in the group of under 450 seronegative cohort members. A peripheral blood sample was collected from each donor, and TCR beta sequencing was performed on peripheral blood mononuclear cells. Genomic DNA was extracted from the blood cell samples with the Qiagen DNeasy Blood Extraction Kit. What was sequenced was PBMCs. The origin of this receptor is a boy aged 2 to 10 in good health and CMV-seronegative. The chain uses TRBV28 and TRBJ2-1, and TRBD2 matches 7 of the central bases. In nucleotide form, the sequence is TGTGCCAGCAGTTTAGCGGGAGTGCCTCCTGAGCAGTTCTTC. It codes for CASSLAGVPPEQFF.